This T cell receptor beta chain was recovered during a study of PD-1 blockade in classical Hodgkin lymphoma. Noted time point: newly diagnosed, previously untreated cHL patient sample. With magnetic negative selection, CD4+ T cells were purified from PBMCs that had been thawed. Germline V gene data show CDR1 as SGHTA and CDR2 as FQGNSA. V was clipped by 2 bases and J by 5 bases; unmatched bases: 8. The CDR3 totals 15 residues. The data were produced by immunoSEQ multiplex PCR, yet TCRdb's version contains in-frame clones alone and is incomplete. The sample lists about 23,000 clones, roughly 90% occurring once.

The receptor comes from a human donor with classical Hodgkin lymphoma. V is TRBV7-2 and J is TRBJ1-2, with 7 positions matching TRBD1. Sequences were obtained from CD4+ T cells from blood. This CDR3 is CASSLLFRGTYGYTF. In DNA form, the CDR3 reads TGTGCCAGCAGCTTATTATTCAGGGGGACTTATGGCTACACCTTC.